Presented here are 25 T cell receptor beta chains from one specimen sequenced in a study of technical replicates of blood from a handful of donors. The protocol was immunoSEQ multiplex PCR, while the TCRdb copy is restricted to in-frame clones and leaves out a portion. This table has approximately 81,000 clones, roughly 77% appearing once. The source material was PBMCs. The source is a human donor in good health. Some clones in this sample may be carry-over from other donors' samples.

V gene TRBV12-5 combines with J gene TRBJ2-7, with no clear D. Looked up from germline, CDR1 is LGHNT and CDR2 is FRNRAP. Between the trimmed V and J ends, which lost 6 bases and 4 bases, there was a span of 7 bases. The CDR3 consists of 11 residues. CDR3 DNA: TGTGCTAGTGGCCTCGTATACGAGCAGTACTTC. The encoded protein is CASGLVYEQYF.

There are a few counts of this clone. This rearrangement joins TRBV6-1 to TRBJ2-3, with 7 bases fitting TRBD1. Germline loops: CDR1 MNHNS, CDR2 SASEGT. J was trimmed by 6 bases and V by 5 bases; bases with no gene match: 5. CDR3 size: 13 residues. The CDR3 reads CASSTGQTDTQYF. The CDR3 bases are TGTGCCAGCAGTACGGGACAGACCGATACGCAGTATTTT.

The V and J genes are TRBV20-1 and TRBJ2-3; no clear D gene. CDR3 length equals 11 residues. The V gene lost 3 bases and the J gene lost 6 bases, with 7 bases spanning the gap. Per germline, CDR1 DFQATT and CDR2 SNEGSKA (reference sequence). Here the CDR3 reads CSASLSDTQYF. The CDR3 nucleotides are TGCAGTGCTAGTCTGAGCGATACGCAGTATTTT.

The chain employs TRBV7-8 and TRBJ2-7; possibly TRBD1 for D (6 bases). V was cut by 2 bases and J by 3 bases, with 8 bases left in between. Germline V gene lookup returns CDR1 SGHVS and CDR2 FQNEAQ. The CDR3 runs to 13 residues. Here the CDR3 reads CASSLYRDYEQYF. Here the CDR3 DNA reads TGTGCCAGCAGCTTATACAGGGACTACGAGCAGTACTTC.

V and J are TRBV12-5 and TRBJ2-1; D call uncertain. CDR3 size: 17 residues. Between the trimmed V and J ends, which lost 4 bases and 1 base, there was a span of 17 bases. CDR1 LGHNT and CDR2 FRNRAP come from the germline V gene. CDR3 sequence reads: CASGSYKERFSYNEQFF. In nucleotides, the CDR3 is TGTGCTAGTGGTTCCTACAAGGAGCGCTTTTCCTACAATGAGCAGTTCTTC.

As DNA, the CDR3 is TGTGCCAGCAGCTTAGGACCACTAGCGGGGTTCACAGATACGCAGTATTTT. This codes for CASSLGPLAGFTDTQYF. This rearrangement joins TRBV7-6 to TRBJ2-3, with TRBD2 matching 10 bases. The junction had 6 bases not matched to a gene; V was cut back by 1 base and J by 2 bases. The CDR3 contains 17 residues. Germline lookup yields CDR1 SGHVS and CDR2 FNYEAQ.

This chain links TRBV6-5 with TRBJ2-1, with 7 bases fitting TRBD2. Germline values: CDR1 MNHEY, CDR2 SVGAGI. This CDR3 contains 14 residues. The V and J ends lost 10 bases and 3 bases, in that order; junction bases with no gene match: 9. The CDR3 coding sequence is TGTGCCACCTTGGGGGGGGGAGACTACAATGAGCAGTTCTTC. Its translation: CATLGGGDYNEQFF.

V gene TRBV7-9 combines with J gene TRBJ2-1; D possibly corresponds to TRBD2 (6 bases). Trimming took 5 bases from V and 5 from J, leaving 13 bases between them. The germline V gene has CDR1 SEHNR and CDR2 FQNEAQ (reference sequence). This CDR3 spans 14 amino acids. This CDR3 reads CASSPAGRHNEQFF. The CDR3 region has the DNA TGTGCCAGCAGCCCCGCGGGGCGTCACAATGAGCAGTTCTTC.

The count of this clone is one. In DNA, the CDR3 is TGCGCCAGCAGGGACAGAAATAATGAAAAACTGTTTTTT. It is translated as CASRDRNNEKLFF. The V and J genes are TRBV10-1 and TRBJ1-4; D possibly corresponds to TRBD1 (6 bases). Per germline, CDR1 WNHNN and CDR2 SYGVQD (reference sequence). V was clipped by 6 bases and J by 4 bases, with 9 bases between them. The CDR3 runs to 13 residues.

The chain is built from TRBV2 and TRBJ2-2; 7 bases line up with TRBD2. The J segment lost 2 bases and the V segment lost 6 bases, leaving 12 bases of the junction unmatched. Germline V gene lookup returns CDR1 SNHLY and CDR2 FYNNEI. The CDR3 consists of 17 residues. In nucleotides, the CDR3 is TGTGCCAGCAGGAAAGGGGCGGGAGCCCTTAACACCGGGGAGCTGTTTTTT. Protein: CASRKGAGALNTGELFF.

The chain carries TRBV5-1 and TRBJ2-3; 9 bases align to TRBD1. CDR1 is SGHRS, CDR2 YFSETQ, per germline. V was clipped by 3 bases and J by 0 bases; unmatched bases: 2. The CDR3 spans 15 residues. Here the CDR3 DNA reads TGCGCCAGCAGCTCGGACAGGGGCAGCACAGATACGCAGTATTTT. Encoded protein: CASSSDRGSTDTQYF.

The V call is TRBV5-5, the J call TRBJ1-2; the match to TRBD1 covers 7 bases. CDR1 and CDR2 from the germline V gene are SGHKS and YYEKEE (reference sequence). CDR3 length: 14 residues. V shed 4 bases, J shed 6 bases, and the junction held 9 bases outside the gene matches. The CDR3 loop is CASSPDRHYDGYTF. The CDR3 region has the DNA TGTGCCAGCAGCCCGGACAGGCACTATGATGGCTACACCTTC.

The rearrangement uses TRBV10-3 and TRBJ2-1; 9 bases match TRBD2. Germline values: CDR1 ENHRY, CDR2 SYGVKD. The CDR3 has 15 amino acids. Trimming cost V 8 bases and J 10 bases; bases outside gene matches: 15. CDR3 coding DNA: TGTGCCATCGAATCGGGGGGACTAGCAGGGTCGGAGCAGTTCTTC. As protein: CAIESGGLAGSEQFF.

The rearrangement links TRBV19 to TRBJ1-2; 7 nucleotides align to TRBD1. The CDR3 spans 16 residues. Per the germline V gene, CDR1 is LNHDA and CDR2 is SQIVND (reference sequence). The junction had 17 bases not matched to a gene; V was cut back by 5 bases and J by 8 bases. DNA for the CDR3: TGTGCCAGTAGTGACAGACAGGGCGTATTTTTTCGAGGCTACACCTTC. It yields the protein CASSDRQGVFFRGYTF.

Only a few counts were recorded for this clone. The genes are TRBV18 and TRBJ1-1; 7 bases are a match to TRBD1. The junction had 7 bases not matched to a gene; V was cut back by 0 bases and J by 0 bases. The CDR3 totals 17 residues. Germline CDR1 reads KGHSH; CDR2 reads LQKENI. CDR3 in amino acids: CASSPPKGANVNTEAFF. The CDR3 DNA reads TGTGCCAGCTCACCACCGAAGGGGGCGAACGTGAACACTGAAGCTTTCTTT. The variable domain in full, completed from reference TRBV18 and TRBJ1-1, reads NAGVMQNPRHLVRRRGQEARLRCSPMKGHSHVYWYRQLPEEGLKFMVYLQKENIIDESGMPKERFSAEFPKEGPSILRIQQVVRGDSAAYFCASSPPKGANVNTEAFFGQGTRLTVV.

The genes are TRBV9 and TRBJ1-2; D is undetermined. Germline CDR1 and CDR2: SGDLS and YYNGEE. The CDR3 runs 14 residues. With 9 bases removed from V and 4 bases from J, the gap between germline ends came to 19 bases. CDR3 coding DNA: TGTGCCACCCGGAGTTTAGCCCTCCCCTATGGCTACACCTTC. Translation gives CATRSLALPYGYTF.

The rearrangement uses TRBV4-1 and TRBJ2-7; TRBD2 matches 10 bases. Trimming removed 1 base from V and 10 bases from J; junction bases left unmatched: 4. Germline V gives CDR1 MGHRA, CDR2 YSYEKL. The CDR3 spans 13 residues. CDR3 bases: TGCGCCAGCAGCCAAGTCCTAGCGGGAGAACAGTACTTC. Residues: CASSQVLAGEQYF.

V usage is TRBV29-1 and J usage is TRBJ2-7, with no clear D. Germline CDR1 SQVTM, CDR2 ANQGSEA. Trimming cost V 4 bases and J 0 bases, with 10 bases left between them. The CDR3 sequence is 13 residues long. The DNA for the CDR3 is TGCAGCGTTGTGGCCCGACACTCCTACGAGCAGTACTTC. It specifies CSVVARHSYEQYF.

The J gene is TRBJ2-7, the V gene TRBV9; 9 nucleotides match TRBD2. This CDR3 is built from 16 residues. After removal of 0 bases from V and 4 bases from J, the junction contained 8 bases not matched to a gene. Germline values: CDR1 SGDLS, CDR2 YYNGEE. The DNA for the CDR3 is TGTGCCAGCAGCGTAGCCCCAGCGGGGGGCACATACGAGCAGTACTTC. Translating gives CASSVAPAGGTYEQYF. Complete variable domain (other parts from reference TRBV9 and TRBJ2-7): DSGVTQTPKHLITATGQRVTLRCSPRSGDLSVYWYQQSLDQGLQFLIQYYNGEERAKGNILERFSAQQFPDLHSELNLSSLELGDSALYFCASSVAPAGGTYEQYFGPGTRLTVT.

The CDR3 bases are TGTGCCAGCACCTCCCCCCGGGGGGAACCCTACGAGCAGTACTTC. Residues: CASTSPRGEPYEQYF. The chain recombines TRBV6-6 with TRBJ2-7, with 7 bases lining up with TRBD2. Germline V gives CDR1 MNHNY, CDR2 SVGAGI (reference sequence). The CDR3 has 15 amino acids. V gave up 7 bases and J gave up 2 bases; unmatched junction bases: 11.

The gene calls are TRBV10-3 and TRBJ2-7, with D uncertain. The CDR3 is made up of 14 amino acids. With 0 bases removed from V and 2 bases from J, the gap between germline ends came to 8 bases. Germline values: CDR1 ENHRY, CDR2 SYGVKD. CDR3 in DNA: TGTGCCATCAGTGAGTCTACCGCTACCTACGAGCAGTACTTC. This translates into CAISESTATYEQYF.

The table lists this clone with a count of one. The chain uses TRBV5-8 and TRBJ2-3, with D possibly matching TRBD1 (6 bases). CDR3 length: 15 amino acids. Germline CDR1 reads SGHTS; CDR2 reads YDEGEE. Trimming left V 5 bases short and J 6 bases short, with 19 bases between. CDR3 loop: CASRAGTGTLDTQYF. The CDR3 DNA sequence: TGTGCCAGCAGGGCCGGGACCGGGACACTGGATACGCAGTATTTT.

The table lists this clone with a count of one. The V call is TRBV21-1, the J call TRBJ2-3; the table's D gene call, TRBD2, was not cross checked with the DNA. TRBV21-1 constitutes a pseudogene. The CDR3 length is 17 residues. Written as DNA, the CDR3 is TGTGCCAGCAGCGTACCGGGACTAGCGGGAGTTACAGATACGCAGTATTTT. It codes for CASSVPGLAGVTDTQYF.

This clone was counted between two and nine times. The chain employs TRBV5-1 and TRBJ2-2, with a possible D match to TRBD1 (6 bases). CDR3 length equals 15 residues. V was trimmed by 4 bases and J by 1 base, leaving 11 bases between them. Germline-derived CDR1 and CDR2 are SGHRS and YFSETQ. The CDR3 nucleotides are TGCGCCAGCAGCCCTTTGGACAGGAACACCGGGGAGCTGTTTTTT. It specifies CASSPLDRNTGELFF.

The chain uses TRBV18 and TRBJ1-1; TRBD1 aligns across 10 bases. Germline lookup yields CDR1 KGHSH and CDR2 LQKENI. Germline trimming cut 7 bases from V and 4 bases from J; bases unmatched to any gene: 3. The CDR3 runs 13 residues. The CDR3 here is CASFWDRGTEAFF. CDR3 nucleotides: TGTGCCAGCTTCTGGGACAGGGGCACTGAAGCTTTCTTT.